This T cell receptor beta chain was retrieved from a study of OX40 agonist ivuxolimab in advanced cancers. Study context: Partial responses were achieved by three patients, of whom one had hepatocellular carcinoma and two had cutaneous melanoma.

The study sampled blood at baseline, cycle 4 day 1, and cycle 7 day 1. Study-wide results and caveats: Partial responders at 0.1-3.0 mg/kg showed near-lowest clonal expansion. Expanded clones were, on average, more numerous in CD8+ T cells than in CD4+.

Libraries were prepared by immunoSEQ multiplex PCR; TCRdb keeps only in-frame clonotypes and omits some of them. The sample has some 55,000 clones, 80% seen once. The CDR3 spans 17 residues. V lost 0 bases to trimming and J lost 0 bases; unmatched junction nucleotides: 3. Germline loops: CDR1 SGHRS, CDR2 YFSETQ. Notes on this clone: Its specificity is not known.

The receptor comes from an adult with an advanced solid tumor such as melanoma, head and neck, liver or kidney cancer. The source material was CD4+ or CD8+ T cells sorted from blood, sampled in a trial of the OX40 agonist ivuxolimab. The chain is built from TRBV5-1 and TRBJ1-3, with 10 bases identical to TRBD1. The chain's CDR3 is CASSLGGQGSSGNTIYF. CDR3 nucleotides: TGCGCCAGCAGCTTGGGGGGACAGGGGAGCTCTGGAAACACCATATATTTT.